One and the same sample provided the 18 T cell receptor beta chains below, sequenced in a study of neurological immune-mediated disorders. TCRdb called the 5' RACE reads again in MiXCR, with one record for every CDR3 protein. This table has roughly 100,000 distinct CDR3 sequences, approximately 3.5% appearing once. What was sequenced was PBMCs. These receptors originate from a woman between 50 and 59 years old with multiple sclerosis.

This clonotype has a count of ten or more. The chain links TRBV5-1 to TRBJ2-3; 7 bases agree with TRBD1. This CDR3 spans 14 amino acids. Germline trimming cut 5 bases from V and 2 bases from J; bases unmatched to any gene: 5. The germline gives CDR1 SGHRS, CDR2 YFSETQ. Written as DNA, the CDR3 is TGCGCCAGCAGTTTAGGACAGGCCACAGATACGCAGTATTTT. This encodes CASSLGQATDTQYF.

This clonotype was picked up many times. The chain links TRBV7-2 to TRBJ2-5; D perhaps matches TRBD2 (5 bases). This CDR3 comprises 14 residues. The germline V gene has CDR1 SGHTA and CDR2 FQGNSA. Trimming cost V 5 bases and J 0 bases, with 10 bases left between them. As DNA, the CDR3 is TGTGCCAGCAGCCCTCAGACTAACCAAGAGACCCAGTACTTC. The encoded protein is CASSPQTNQETQYF.

This clonotype has at least ten counts. The chain combines TRBV20-1 with TRBJ2-1; D ambiguous. With 0 bases removed from V and 0 bases from J, the gap between germline ends came to 6 bases. The germline V gene has CDR1 DFQATT and CDR2 SNEGSKA (reference sequence). The CDR3 contains 14 residues. The CDR3 region is CSARDWGSYNEQFF. CDR3 nucleotides: TGCAGTGCTAGAGATTGGGGCTCCTACAATGAGCAGTTCTTC.

This clonotype was detected ten times or more. This chain connects TRBV12-3 or TRBV12-4 to TRBJ1-5; D not certain. The CDR3 is 15 residues long. Trimming left V 5 bases short and J 0 bases short, with 11 bases between. The CDR3 DNA is TGTGCCAGCAGTCGGGCCCCTTATAGCAATCAGCCCCAGCATTTT. Translation gives CASSRAPYSNQPQHF.

There are many counts of this clonotype. This chain joins TRBV5-1 and TRBJ2-1; 15 nucleotides line up with TRBD2. The CDR3 has 17 amino acids. CDR1 and CDR2 from the germline V gene are SGHRS and YFSETQ. V was clipped by 5 bases and J by 7 bases; unmatched bases: 10. The CDR3, as DNA: TGCGCCAGCAGTTATCGGACTAGCGGGGGGGCGATAAATGAGCAGTTCTTC. This sequence encodes CASSYRTSGGAINEQFF. The variable domain in full, with the rest retrieved from reference TRBV5-1 and TRBJ2-1, is KAGVTQTPRYLIKTRGQQVTLSCSPISGHRSVSWYQQTPGQGLQFLFEYFSETQRNKGNFPGRFSGRQFSNSRSEMNVSTLELGDSALYLCASSYRTSGGAINEQFFGPGTRLTVL.

This clonotype has ten or more counts. The V gene is TRBV5-6, the J gene TRBJ2-3; D not resolved. Germline V gene sequence: CDR1 SGHDT, CDR2 YYEEEE. Trimming removed 1 base from V and 3 bases from J, with 9 bases in between. This CDR3 comprises 14 residues. The CDR3 sequence is CASSLPIATDTQYF. The DNA of the CDR3 is TGTGCCAGCAGCTTGCCTATAGCTACAGATACGCAGTATTTT. Together with reference TRBV5-6 and TRBJ2-3, the CDR3 gives the full variable domain: DAGVTQSPTHLIKTRGQQVTLRCSPKSGHDTVSWYQQALGQGPQFIFQYYEEEERQRGNFPDRFSGHQFPNYSSELNVNALLLGDSALYLCASSLPIATDTQYFGPGTRLTVL.

This clonotype was counted ten times or more. The chain is built from TRBV18 and TRBJ1-2; 7 nucleotides line up with TRBD1. Germline V gene sequence: CDR1 KGHSH, CDR2 LQKENI. J gave up 2 bases and V 5 bases, and 2 bases lay outside the gene matches. The CDR3 spans 13 residues. The CDR3 loop reads CASSSGQNYGYTF. The CDR3 region has the DNA TGTGCCAGCTCATCGGGACAGAACTATGGCTACACCTTC.

This clonotype was seen repeatedly, ten times or more. The chain uses TRBV10-3 and TRBJ1-1; unclear D gene. With 6 bases removed from V and 1 base from J, the gap between germline ends came to 9 bases. Looked up from germline, CDR1 is ENHRY and CDR2 is SYGVKD. The CDR3 has 13 amino acids. CDR3 sequence: CAIRADQNTEAFF. CDR3 DNA sequence: TGTGCCATCAGAGCGGACCAGAACACTGAAGCTTTCTTT.

This clonotype has at least ten counts. This sequence joins TRBV15 and TRBJ2-1; TRBD1 agrees at 9 bases. The CDR3 extends over 15 amino acids. Germline values: CDR1 LNHNV, CDR2 YYDKDF (reference sequence). V trimming: 0 bases; J trimming: 4 bases; junction bases outside the gene matches: 1. The CDR3 DNA reads TGTGCCACCAGCAGAGAGGACAGGGGATACAATGAGCAGTTCTTC. Protein product: CATSREDRGYNEQFF.

Many counts were recorded for this clonotype. This chain connects TRBV29-1 to TRBJ2-7, with D hard to call. This CDR3 region has 11 residues. CDR1 is SQVTM, CDR2 ANQGSEA, per germline. V was cut by 2 bases and J by 3 bases, with 5 bases left in between. CDR3 coding DNA: TGCAGCGTTGAAACCCTCTACGAGCAGTACTTC. It specifies CSVETLYEQYF.

This clonotype was observed many times. The chain joins TRBV7-3 to TRBJ2-6; D uncertain. V lost 4 bases and J lost 3, with 10 bases in between. CDR1 is SGHTA and CDR2 is FQGTGA in the germline V gene. The CDR3 runs 15 residues. CDR3 sequence: CASSWALGGANVLTF. Written as DNA, the CDR3 is TGTGCCAGCAGCTGGGCTCTGGGTGGGGCCAACGTCCTGACTTTC.

This clonotype was counted at least ten times. The V call is TRBV7-9, the J call TRBJ1-1; 10 nucleotides agree with TRBD1. The CDR3 runs to 12 residues. V gave up 4 bases and J gave up 7 bases; unmatched junction bases: 0. Germline CDR1 is SEHNR and CDR2 is FQNEAQ (reference sequence). CDR3 nucleotide sequence: TGTGCCAGCAGCTGGACAGGGGGTGAAGCTTTCTTT. Translating it yields CASSWTGGEAFF.

This clonotype has ten or more counts. The chain recombines TRBV2 with TRBJ2-1; 8 nucleotides align to TRBD1. The CDR3 spans 12 residues. Germline V gene sequence: CDR1 SNHLY, CDR2 FYNNEI. The ends lost 7 bases at V and 7 bases at J; junction bases unmatched: 3. CDR3 bases: TGTGCCAGCATAGGACAGGGTAATGAGCAGTTCTTC. It encodes CASIGQGNEQFF.

Many counts were recorded for this clonotype. The CDR3 spells CASSAGGTGANNEQFF. In DNA form, the CDR3 reads TGCGCCAGCAGCGCCGGAGGGACAGGGGCCAACAATGAGCAGTTCTTC. The rearrangement uses TRBV5-1 and TRBJ2-1; 10 bases line up with TRBD1. This CDR3 has 16 amino acids. V lost 4 bases and J lost 5; bases outside the gene matches: 9. Germline loops: CDR1 SGHRS, CDR2 YFSETQ.

The table lists this clonotype with many counts. This chain uses TRBV5-1 with TRBJ2-5; TRBD1 might be the D (6 bases). V lost 5 bases to trimming and J lost 5 bases, with 16 bases between them. In germline, CDR1 is SGHRS, CDR2 YFSETQ. This CDR3 spans 14 amino acids. The CDR3 region is CASSRSGTKETQYF. DNA of the CDR3: TGCGCCAGCAGTCGCTCCGGGACAAAGGAGACCCAGTACTTC. The full variable domain, completed using reference TRBV5-1 and TRBJ2-5, is KAGVTQTPRYLIKTRGQQVTLSCSPISGHRSVSWYQQTPGQGLQFLFEYFSETQRNKGNFPGRFSGRQFSNSRSEMNVSTLELGDSALYLCASSRSGTKETQYFGPGTRLLVL.

This clonotype has a count of ten or more. The rearrangement joins TRBV20-1 to TRBJ2-3; no reliable D call. This CDR3 spans 14 amino acids. Germline CDR1 reads DFQATT; CDR2 reads SNEGSKA (reference sequence). V was clipped by 6 bases and J by 2 bases, with 15 bases between them. The CDR3 region is CSATVPAFTDTQYF. CDR3 bases: TGCAGTGCCACAGTACCGGCCTTCACAGATACGCAGTATTTT.

In this sample, this clonotype turned up many times. V gene TRBV7-9 combines with J gene TRBJ2-1, with 11 bases identical to TRBD2. The CDR3 runs to 16 residues. V dropped 5 bases and J dropped 1; count of bases not matched to a gene: 4. The V gene's germline CDR1 is SEHNR and CDR2 FQNEAQ (reference sequence). The CDR3 nucleotides are TGTGCCAGCAGCCAGACTAGCGGGGTATCCTACAATGAGCAGTTCTTC. Residues: CASSQTSGVSYNEQFF.

In its sample, this clonotype was seen many times. The chain joins TRBV7-9 to TRBJ1-2; perhaps TRBD1 as D (5 bases). V gave up 3 bases and J gave up 8 bases, with 13 bases separating them. CDR1 is SEHNR and CDR2 is FQNEAQ in the germline V gene (reference sequence). The CDR3 runs to 13 residues. The CDR3 loop reads CASSLAGDQGYTF. The CDR3 coding sequence is TGTGCCAGCAGCTTGGCGGGGGATCAAGGCTACACCTTC. The full variable domain, rest sourced from reference TRBV7-9 and TRBJ1-2, is DTGVSQNPRHKITKRGQNVTFRCDPISEHNRLYWYRQTLGQGPEFLTYFQNEAQLEKSRLLSDRFSAERPKGSFSTLEIQRTEQGDSAMYLCASSLAGDQGYTFGSGTRLTVV.